This T cell receptor (beta chain) was retrieved from a study of blood T cell repertoires in COVID-19. In the original analysis: Amplification of reference gene primers provided the estimated nucleated cell counts. TCRdb's table, derived via immunoSEQ multiplex PCR, lists solely in-frame clones and lacks some. D and trimming were read from the DNA, whereas the V and J calls and clone size are those reported in that table. The sample contains around 330,000 clones, 75% to 90% of which appear only once. Assignments of participants to cohorts depended upon their own reported clinical history. Two consecutive negative NP/OP PCR tests, clearance, or resolved symptoms defined Cohort 3 recovery. Germline V gene data show CDR1 as KGHDR and CDR2 as SFDVKD. V was clipped by 5 bases and J by 4 bases; unmatched bases: 10. This CDR3 has 16 residues.

The J gene is TRBJ2-1, the V gene TRBV24-1; 7 bases fit TRBD1. The material sequenced was PBMCs or T cells enriched from blood (not recorded which). The sequence was collected from a woman aged 35 to 49 who had recovered from COVID-19. The CDR3, as DNA: TGTGCCACCAGTGCCCAGACCGGGACAGTATACAATGAGCAGTTCTTC. Translation: CATSAQTGTVYNEQFF.